These T cell receptor beta chains were read from a single sample in a study of T cell repertoires in cytomegalovirus infection. No antigen is known for these receptors. TCRdb ran MiXCR on the reads and lists one entry per CDR3 protein. Of about 830,000 distinct CDR3 sequences listed, around a third are singletons. The sample here was cultured CD8+ T cells from PBMCs, taken from culture after CMV antigen stimulation. These receptors all come from a human donor in good health (CMV status not recorded). Some clones in this sample may be carry-over from other donors' samples. CDR3s include the opening cysteine and the closing phenylalanine or tryptophan. D genes are given only for firm matches. Clone size appears in some rows only: once, few, many, or a class for an expanded clone.

cdr3_aa	cdr3_nt	cdr3_length	v_call	d_call	j_call	clone_size
CVSSEERQGIDIQYF	TGTGTCAGCAGTGAAGAAAGACAAGGGATCGACATTCAGTACTTC	15	TRBV6-1	-	TRBJ2-4	-
CASSRGAGGNTGELFF	TGTGCCAGCAGCCGGGGAGCGGGGGGTAATACCGGGGAGCTGTTTTTT	16	TRBV7-3	TRBD2	TRBJ2-2	few
CASSSRPRPNTGELFF	TGTGCCAGTAGTTCCCGGCCCCGTCCGAACACCGGGGAGCTGTTTTTT	16	TRBV19	-	TRBJ2-2	few
CASSVEVGGPSQETQYF	TGTGCCAGCAGCGTAGAGGTGGGGGGCCCCTCGCAAGAGACCCAGTACTTC	17	TRBV9	-	TRBJ2-5	-
CASSLDYTDTQYF	TGTGCCAGCAGCTTGGATTACACAGATACGCAGTATTTT	13	TRBV28	-	TRBJ2-3	-
CASSSGTEKNIQYF	TGTGCCAGCAGCTCCGGGACGGAAAAAAACATTCAGTACTTC	14	TRBV7-9	-	TRBJ2-4	many
CASRLEYF	TGTGCCAGCAGACTAGAATATTTT	8	TRBV2	-	TRBJ2-3	-
CASSGTDWPNQPQHF	TGTGCCAGCAGCGGCACGGACTGGCCCAATCAGCCCCAGCATTTT	15	TRBV7-9	-	TRBJ1-5	-
CASSAPGELFF	TGTGCCAGCAGTGCCCCTGGGGAGCTGTTTTTT	11	TRBV6-1	-	TRBJ2-2	-
CASSYPTSGGADTQYF	TGTGCCAGCAGTTACCCCACTAGCGGGGGGGCAGATACGCAGTATTTT	16	TRBV6-6	TRBD2	TRBJ2-3	few
CASSEYGGGREDTQYF	TGTGCCAGCAGTGAGTACGGGGGGGGGCGAGAAGATACGCAGTATTTT	16	TRBV6-1	TRBD2	TRBJ2-3	-
CASEILSGGSDTQYF	TGTGCCAGCGAAATTTTGTCGGGGGGATCGGATACGCAGTATTTT	15	TRBV6-6	TRBD2	TRBJ2-3	few
CASSLKLAGGFTGELFF	TGTGCCAGCAGCTTGAAATTAGCGGGGGGCTTCACCGGGGAGCTGTTTTTT	17	TRBV5-5	TRBD2	TRBJ2-2	few
CASVRAGEQYF	TGTGCCAGCGTTCGGGCGGGCGAGCAGTACTTC	11	TRBV27	-	TRBJ2-7	-
CASSYEGPYNEQFF	TGTGCCAGCAGTTACGAGGGGCCCTACAATGAGCAGTTCTTC	14	TRBV6-5	-	TRBJ2-1	few